The present entry profiles one TCR beta chain with its context. The CDR3 extends 3 residues past the end of the read, so its final part is completed from the germline J gene. The protocol was immunoSEQ multiplex PCR, while the TCRdb copy is restricted to in-frame clones and leaves out a portion. The sample table includes approximately 15,000 clones. This CDR3 is 18 amino acids long. CDR1 ENHRY and CDR2 SYGVKD come from the germline V gene. The data derive from a study of T cells in women clearing cervical HPV infection. This TCR derives from a woman between 18 and 70 years old with a cervical HPV16 infection that either progressed to CIN3+ or cleared (not recorded which). This sequence joins TRBV10-3 and TRBJ2-2; 7 bases align to TRBD1. The sequenced sample was blood buffy coat. CDR3 sequence reads: CAISEVSQGSSGANVLFF. The DNA read from the CDR3 is TGTGCCATCAGTGAGGTTTCACAGGGGAGCTCTGGGGCCAACGTG.